Listed below are T cell receptor beta chains from one sample, sequenced in a study of blood T cell repertoires in COVID-19. Clones were sequenced by immunoSEQ multiplex PCR, and TCRdb holds only the in-frame ones, with some missing. The table records over 90,000 clones, around 87% of them present only once. Sequencing was done on a sample of peripheral blood. Every receptor here comes from a human donor in a cohort sampled during active COVID-19. Both conserved end residues are part of each CDR3. Each record gives: D gene, J gene, V gene, CDR3 protein. D genes are given only for firm matches.

TRBD2,TRBJ2-1,TRBV4-2,CASSHGTSGGNEQFF
TRBD1,TRBJ2-7,TRBV6-6,CASSYGQGAYEQYF
-,TRBJ2-7,TRBV3-1/TRBV3-2,CASSPLSGYEQYF
-,TRBJ2-5,TRBV4-1,CASSQDSGVGETQYF
TRBD1,TRBJ1-1,TRBV18,CASSRRTGGADTEAFF
TRBD1,TRBJ1-1,TRBV24-1,CATSTTGGQAFF
TRBD1,TRBJ1-1,TRBV15,CATSRAGTGIYTEAFF
TRBD2,TRBJ2-1,TRBV9,CASSPKWASGIYNEQFF
-,TRBJ2-3,TRBV2,CASRVLGVTDTQYF
-,TRBJ1-4,TRBV6-5,CASRETVINEKLFF
TRBD2,TRBJ2-2,TRBV19,CASSIGLRGGNTGELFF
-,TRBJ2-7,TRBV5-5,CASSLILFQTDEQYF
TRBD1,TRBJ2-7,TRBV19,CASSAGQGSSYEQYF
TRBD1,TRBJ1-5,TRBV28,CASTYSAGGLQPQHF
TRBD2,TRBJ2-5,TRBV10-3,CAISPGRESETQYF
TRBD2,TRBJ2-7,TRBV6-1,CASSDKGLAIRRRQYF
TRBD1,TRBJ1-2,TRBV5-5,CASTGDRGVYGYTF
TRBD1,TRBJ1-5,TRBV6-5,CASRSGGTAAWPQHF
-,TRBJ1-6,TRBV4-2,CASSQGTRLGGNSPLHF
-,TRBJ1-1,TRBV28,CASRPDLAEAFF
TRBD1,TRBJ2-1,TRBV11-1,CASSATGTGVYEQFF
TRBD1,TRBJ1-2,TRBV27,CASSSPEGAGGYTF
-,TRBJ2-3,TRBV7-2,CASTSADTQYF
TRBD1,TRBJ1-6,TRBV10-1,CASRRYRQGSNSPLHF
TRBD2,TRBJ2-1,TRBV6-2/TRBV6-3,CASSYRNWREPYSTNEQFF
-,TRBJ2-7,TRBV6-5,CASSLSQGYEQYF
TRBD1,TRBJ1-6,TRBV3-1/TRBV3-2,CASSQEGLRGRGSPLHF